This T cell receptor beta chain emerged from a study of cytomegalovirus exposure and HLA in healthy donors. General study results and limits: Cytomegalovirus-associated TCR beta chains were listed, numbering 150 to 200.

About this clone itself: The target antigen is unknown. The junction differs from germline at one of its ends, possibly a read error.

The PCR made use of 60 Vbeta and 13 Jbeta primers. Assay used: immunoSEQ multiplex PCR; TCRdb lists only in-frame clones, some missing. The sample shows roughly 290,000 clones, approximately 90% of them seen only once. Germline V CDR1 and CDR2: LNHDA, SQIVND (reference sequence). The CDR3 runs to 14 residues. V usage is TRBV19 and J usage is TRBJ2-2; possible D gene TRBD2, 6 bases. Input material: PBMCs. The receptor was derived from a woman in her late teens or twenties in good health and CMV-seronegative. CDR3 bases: TGTGCCAGTAGGCACCGACCTAACACCGGGGGGCTGTTTTTT. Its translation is CASRHRPNTGGLFF.